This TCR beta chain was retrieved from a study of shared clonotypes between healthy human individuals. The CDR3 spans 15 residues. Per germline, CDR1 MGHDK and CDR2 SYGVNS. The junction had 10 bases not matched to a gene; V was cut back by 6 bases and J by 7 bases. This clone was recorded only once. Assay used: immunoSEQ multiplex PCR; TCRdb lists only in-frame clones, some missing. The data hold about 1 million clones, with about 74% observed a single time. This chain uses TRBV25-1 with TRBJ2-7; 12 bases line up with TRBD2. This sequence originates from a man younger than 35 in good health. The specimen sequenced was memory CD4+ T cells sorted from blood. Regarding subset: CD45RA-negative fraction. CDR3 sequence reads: CASSRTSGASSEQYF. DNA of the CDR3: TGTGCCAGCAGCCGGACTAGCGGGGCCTCGAGTGAGCAGTACTTC.